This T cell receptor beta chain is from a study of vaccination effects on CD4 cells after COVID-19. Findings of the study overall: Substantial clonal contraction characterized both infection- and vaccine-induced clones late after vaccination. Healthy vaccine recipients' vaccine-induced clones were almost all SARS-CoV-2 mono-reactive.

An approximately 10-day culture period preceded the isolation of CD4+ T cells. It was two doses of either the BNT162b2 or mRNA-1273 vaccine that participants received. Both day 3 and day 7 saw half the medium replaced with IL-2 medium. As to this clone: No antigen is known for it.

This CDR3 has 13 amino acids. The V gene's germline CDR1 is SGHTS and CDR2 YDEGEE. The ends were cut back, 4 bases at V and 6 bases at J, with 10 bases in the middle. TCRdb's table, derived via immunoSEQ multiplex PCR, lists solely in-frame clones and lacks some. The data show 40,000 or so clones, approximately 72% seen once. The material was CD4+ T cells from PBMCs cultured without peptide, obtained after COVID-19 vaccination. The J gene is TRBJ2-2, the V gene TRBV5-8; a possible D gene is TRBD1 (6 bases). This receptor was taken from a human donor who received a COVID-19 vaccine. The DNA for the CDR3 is TGTGCCAGCAGCCCAACAGGGCCCGGGGAGCTGTTTTTT. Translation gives CASSPTGPGELFF.